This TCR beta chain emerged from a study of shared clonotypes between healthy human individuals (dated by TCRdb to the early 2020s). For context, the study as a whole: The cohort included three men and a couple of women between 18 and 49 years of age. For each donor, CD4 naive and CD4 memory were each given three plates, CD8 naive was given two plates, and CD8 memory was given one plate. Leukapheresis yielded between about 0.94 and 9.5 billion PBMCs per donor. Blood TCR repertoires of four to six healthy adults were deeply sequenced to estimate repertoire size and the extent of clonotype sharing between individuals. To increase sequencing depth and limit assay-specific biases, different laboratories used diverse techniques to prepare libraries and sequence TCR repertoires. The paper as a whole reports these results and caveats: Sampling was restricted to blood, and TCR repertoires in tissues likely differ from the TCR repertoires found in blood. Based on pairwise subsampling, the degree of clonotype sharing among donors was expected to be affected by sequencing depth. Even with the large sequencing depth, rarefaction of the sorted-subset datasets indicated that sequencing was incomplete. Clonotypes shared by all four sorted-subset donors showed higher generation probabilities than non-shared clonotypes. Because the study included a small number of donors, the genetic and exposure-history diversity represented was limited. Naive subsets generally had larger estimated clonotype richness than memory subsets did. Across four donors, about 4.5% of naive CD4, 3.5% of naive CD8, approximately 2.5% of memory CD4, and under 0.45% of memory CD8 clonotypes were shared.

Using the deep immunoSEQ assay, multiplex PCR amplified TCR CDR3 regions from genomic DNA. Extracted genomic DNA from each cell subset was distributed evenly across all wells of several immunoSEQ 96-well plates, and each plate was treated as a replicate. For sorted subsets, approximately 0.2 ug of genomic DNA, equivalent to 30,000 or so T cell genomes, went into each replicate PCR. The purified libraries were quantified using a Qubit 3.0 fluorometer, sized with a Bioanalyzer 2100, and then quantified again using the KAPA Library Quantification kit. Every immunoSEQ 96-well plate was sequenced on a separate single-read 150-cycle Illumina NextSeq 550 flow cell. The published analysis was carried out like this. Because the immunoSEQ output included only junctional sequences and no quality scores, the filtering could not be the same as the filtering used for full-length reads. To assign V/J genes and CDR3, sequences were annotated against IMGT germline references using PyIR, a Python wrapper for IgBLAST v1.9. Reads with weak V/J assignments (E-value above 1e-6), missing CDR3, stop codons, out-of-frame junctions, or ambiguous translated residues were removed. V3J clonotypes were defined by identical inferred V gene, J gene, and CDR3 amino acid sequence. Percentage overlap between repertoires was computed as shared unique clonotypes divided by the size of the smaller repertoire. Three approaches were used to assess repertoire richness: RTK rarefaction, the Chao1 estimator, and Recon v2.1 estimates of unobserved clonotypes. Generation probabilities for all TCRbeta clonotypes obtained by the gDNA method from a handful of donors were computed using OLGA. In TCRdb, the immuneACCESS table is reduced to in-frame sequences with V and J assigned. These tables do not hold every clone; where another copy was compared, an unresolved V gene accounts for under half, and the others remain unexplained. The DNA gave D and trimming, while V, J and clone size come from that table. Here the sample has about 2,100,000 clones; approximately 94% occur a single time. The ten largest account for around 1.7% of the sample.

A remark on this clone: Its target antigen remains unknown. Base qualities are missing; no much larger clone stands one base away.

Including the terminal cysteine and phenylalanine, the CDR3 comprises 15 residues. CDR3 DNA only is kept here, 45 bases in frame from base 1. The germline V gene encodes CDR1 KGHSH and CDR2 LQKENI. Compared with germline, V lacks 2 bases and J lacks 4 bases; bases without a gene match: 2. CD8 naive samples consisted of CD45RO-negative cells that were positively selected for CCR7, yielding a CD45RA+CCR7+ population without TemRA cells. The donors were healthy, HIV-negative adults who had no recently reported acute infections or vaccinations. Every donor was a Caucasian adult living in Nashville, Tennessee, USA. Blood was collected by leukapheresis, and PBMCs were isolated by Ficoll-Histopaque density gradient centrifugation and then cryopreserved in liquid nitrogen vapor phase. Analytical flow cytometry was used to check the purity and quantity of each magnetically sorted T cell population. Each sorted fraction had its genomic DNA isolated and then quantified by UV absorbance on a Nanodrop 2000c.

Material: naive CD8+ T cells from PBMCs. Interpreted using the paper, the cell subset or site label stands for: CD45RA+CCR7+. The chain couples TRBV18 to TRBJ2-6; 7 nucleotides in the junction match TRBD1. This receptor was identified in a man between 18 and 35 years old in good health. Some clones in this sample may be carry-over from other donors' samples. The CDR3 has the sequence CASSPEGAGANVLTF. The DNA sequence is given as TGTGCCAGCTCACCAGAGGGGGCCGGGGCCAACGTCCTGACTTTC.